What follows are 3 T cell receptor beta chains derived from one specimen sequenced in a study of cytomegalovirus exposure and HLA in healthy donors. Only in-frame clones appear in the TCRdb table, and some are missing; sequencing was by immunoSEQ multiplex PCR. The sample has about 110,000 clones; about 85% are singletons. Sequences were obtained from PBMCs. The receptors stem from a woman aged 18-29 years in good health and CMV-seronegative.

V and J are TRBV2 and TRBJ1-2; D is unclear. The CDR3 is 12 amino acids. Germline V gene sequence: CDR1 SNHLY, CDR2 FYNNEI. Trimming cost V 8 bases and J 8 bases, with 15 bases left between them. CDR3 coding DNA: TGTGCCAGCTACCCCCAGTCGGGAGGCTACACCTTC. Its protein product is CASYPQSGGYTF.

This chain links TRBV5-1 with TRBJ1-5, with D unresolved. The CDR3 spans 15 residues. Germline V lookup: CDR1 SGHRS, CDR2 YFSETQ. V lost 0 bases, J lost 9 bases, and 16 bases lay in between. CDR3 in amino acids: CASSLEPGTVWPQHF. The CDR3 region has the DNA TGCGCCAGCAGCTTGGAACCAGGAACTGTTTGGCCCCAGCATTTT.

V usage is TRBV9 and J usage is TRBJ1-1; weak D call: TRBD1 (5 bases). The CDR3 runs 15 residues. V lost 4 bases and J 6 bases, leaving 19 bases between the germline ends. Per germline, CDR1 SGDLS and CDR2 YYNGEE. The CDR3 nucleotides are TGTGCCAGCAGCCTCCAGGGCGGGAGTATCGCTGAAGCTTTCTTT. Protein product: CASSLQGGSIAEAFF.